These 10 T cell receptor beta chains share one sample of origin, sequenced in a study of cytomegalovirus exposure and HLA in healthy donors. The PCR ran on 60 Vbeta and 13 Jbeta primers. Clones were read by immunoSEQ multiplex PCR, and TCRdb kept only the in-frame ones, dropping some. The sample comprises tens of thousands of clones, roughly 79% of which are singletons, and around 5.1% rests with the top ten. Sequences were obtained from PBMCs. These receptors came from a male donor in good health and CMV-seropositive.

The CDR3 nucleotides are TGTGCCAGCAGCCCCGCGGAGACCCAGTACTTC. The encoded protein is CASSPAETQYF. This rearrangement joins TRBV7-9 to TRBJ2-5; D is ambiguous. V shed 5 bases and J shed 5 bases, with 6 bases lying between them. Germline V CDR1 and CDR2: SEHNR, FQNEAQ (reference sequence). The CDR3 is 11 amino acids.

This clone occurred a few times. The chain carries TRBV25-1 and TRBJ1-1, with TRBD1 as a possible D gene (5 bases). Per the germline V gene, CDR1 is MGHDK and CDR2 is SYGVNS. Between the trimmed V and J ends, which lost 0 bases and 1 base, there was a span of 9 bases. This CDR3 has 15 residues. CDR3 sequence: CASSEYRQPNTEAFF. The CDR3 DNA reads TGTGCCAGCAGTGAATATAGACAGCCGAACACTGAAGCTTTCTTT.

The J gene is TRBJ2-5, the V gene TRBV25-1; a weak D match, TRBD1 (7 bases). Trimming removed 3 bases at V and 4 bases at J, with 12 bases between. Germline assignment: CDR1 MGHDK and CDR2 SYGVNS. The CDR3 consists of 14 residues. For the CDR3, the DNA is TGTGCCAGCAGTGAGTCAGGGGGGCGAGAGACCCAGTACTTC. This gives the protein CASSESGGRETQYF.

The chain recombines TRBV18 with TRBJ1-2, with D hard to call. Germline V gene sequence: CDR1 KGHSH, CDR2 LQKENI. The V end was cut by 3 bases, the J end by 2 bases, with 10 bases between. CDR3 length: 14 residues. DNA for the CDR3: TGTGCCAGCTCACCGCAATCCAGGAACTATGGCTACACCTTC. Its protein product is CASSPQSRNYGYTF.

The V call is TRBV4-3, the J call TRBJ2-3, with D tentatively TRBD2 (5 bases). Trimming took 1 base from V and 8 from J, leaving 13 bases between them. The V gene's germline CDR1 is LGHNA and CDR2 YSLEER. The CDR3 totals 14 residues. CDR3 loop: CASSQGVGVGTQYF. CDR3 sequence (DNA): TGCGCCAGCAGCCAAGGAGTCGGGGTTGGTACGCAGTATTTT.

The chain links TRBV28 to TRBJ1-1, with D unclear. V was clipped by 8 bases and J by 1 base, with 11 bases between them. The length of the CDR3 is 13 residues. Germline-derived CDR1 and CDR2 are MDHEN and SYDVKM. CDR3 amino acids: CASAVRGNTEAFF. The CDR3 DNA reads as TGTGCCAGCGCTGTGCGGGGGAACACTGAAGCTTTCTTT. Variable domain in full (rest from reference TRBV28 and TRBJ1-1): DVKVTQSSRYLVKRTGEKVFLECVQDMDHENMFWYRQDPGLGLRLIYFSYDVKMKEKGDIPEGYSVSREKKERFSLILESASTNQTSMYLCASAVRGNTEAFFGQGTRLTVV.

V and J are TRBV6-4 and TRBJ2-7, with D unclear. In germline, CDR1 is MRHNA, CDR2 SNTAGT. V was trimmed by 6 bases and J by 2 bases, leaving 11 bases between them. This CDR3 has 13 amino acids. CDR3 residues: CASSAGETYEQYF. In DNA, the CDR3 is TGTGCCAGCAGCGCCGGAGAAACCTACGAGCAGTACTTC.

CDR3 DNA: TGTGCCAGCAGCGAGGGCGTCGCGGGGGCGCAGTACTTC. Translation gives CASSEGVAGAQYF. This chain connects TRBV7-3 to TRBJ2-7; D is perhaps TRBD2 (7 bases). The CDR3 length is 13 residues. Trimming shortened V by 5 bases and J by 9 bases, and 17 bases separated the two germline ends. Germline CDR1 SGHTA, CDR2 FQGTGA.

V gene TRBV4-1 combines with J gene TRBJ2-2; perhaps TRBD2 as D (6 bases). CDR3 length equals 16 residues. Trimming pared 2 bases from V and 0 bases from J, leaving 10 bases between. Germline V gene data show CDR1 as MGHRA and CDR2 as YSYEKL. CDR3 nucleotides: TGCGCCAGCAGCCAAAGGCTAGCGACGAACACCGGGGAGCTGTTTTTT. Amino acids: CASSQRLATNTGELFF.

The gene calls are TRBV27 and TRBJ1-1; weak D call: TRBD1 (6 bases). The CDR3 length is 14 residues. V was pared by 5 bases and J by 1 base, with 11 bases between. CDR1 is MNHEY and CDR2 is SMNVEV in the germline V gene (reference sequence). Here the CDR3 reads CASSGRGGNTEAFF. The CDR3 region has the DNA TGTGCCAGCAGTGGAAGGGGGGGGAACACTGAAGCTTTCTTT.